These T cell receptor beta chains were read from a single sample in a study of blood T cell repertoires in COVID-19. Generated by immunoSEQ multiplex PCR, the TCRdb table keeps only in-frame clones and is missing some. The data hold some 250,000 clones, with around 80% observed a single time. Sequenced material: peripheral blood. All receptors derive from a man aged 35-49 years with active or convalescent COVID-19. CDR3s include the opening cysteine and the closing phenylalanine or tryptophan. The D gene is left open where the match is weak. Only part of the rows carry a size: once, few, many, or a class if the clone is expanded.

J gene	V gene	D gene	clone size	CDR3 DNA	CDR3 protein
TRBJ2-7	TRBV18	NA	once	TGTGCCAGCTCACCGGGGCTCTCCTACGAGCAGTACTTC	CASSPGLSYEQYF
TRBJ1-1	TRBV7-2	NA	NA	TGTGCCAGCAGCTCCTGGGGGGGTGATCGGACTGAAGCTTCCTTT	CASSSWGGDRTEASF
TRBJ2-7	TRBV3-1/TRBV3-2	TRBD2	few	TGTGCCAGCAGCCAAGTGCGGGGGAATGAGCAGTACTTC	CASSQVRGNEQYF
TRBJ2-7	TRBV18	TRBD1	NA	TGTGCCAGCTCACCACCGGACAGGGGGCGCTACGAGCAGTACTTC	CASSPPDRGRYEQYF
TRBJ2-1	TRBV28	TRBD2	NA	TGTGCCAGCAGTCTCCCACGGGCGGGACTAGCGGGAGGCAATGAGCAGTTCTTC	CASSLPRAGLAGGNEQFF
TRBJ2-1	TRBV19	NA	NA	TGTGCCAGTAGTACCTCATTTTCCAGCTCCTACAATGAGCAGTTCTTC	CASSTSFSSSYNEQFF
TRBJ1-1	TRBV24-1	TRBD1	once	TGTGCCACCCAGGGACAGGTGAACACTGAAGCTTTCTTT	CATQGQVNTEAFF
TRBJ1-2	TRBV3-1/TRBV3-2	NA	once	TGTGCCAGCAGCTCGGCCGGGGGGGGCTTCTATGGCTACACCTTC	CASSSAGGGFYGYTF
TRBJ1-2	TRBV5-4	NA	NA	TGTGCCACCCTAACGAACTATGGCTACACCTTC	CATLTNYGYTF
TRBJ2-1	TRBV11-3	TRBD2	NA	TGTGCCAGCAGCCCGTTAGCGGGAGGGAGTGAGCAGTTCTTC	CASSPLAGGSEQFF
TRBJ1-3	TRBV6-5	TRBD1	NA	TGTGCCAGCAGTTCCTCGACAGGGACTGGAAACACCATATATTTT	CASSSSTGTGNTIYF
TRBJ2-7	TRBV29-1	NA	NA	TGCAGCGTTGCTTCAGGGTACGAGCAGTACTTC	CSVASGYEQYF
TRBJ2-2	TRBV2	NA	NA	TGTGCCAGCAGTCCTAGGGGTAGCAGGTCCGGGGAGCTGTTTTTT	CASSPRGSRSGELFF
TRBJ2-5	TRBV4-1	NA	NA	TGCGCCAGCAGCCAAGAGTCAGAGCCACAGGAGACCCAGTACTTC	CASSQESEPQETQYF
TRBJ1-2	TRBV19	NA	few	TGTGCCAGTAGTCCGGGCGGGGGCTCTAACTATGGCTACACCTTC	CASSPGGGSNYGYTF
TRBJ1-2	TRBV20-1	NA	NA	TGCAGTGCTAAAAACAGGGTCAGCTACACCTTC	CSAKNRVSYTF
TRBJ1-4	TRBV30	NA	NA	TGTGCCTGGAGTGTTTCCCGGGCCCGGGGAAAACTGTTTTTT	CAWSVSRARGKLFF
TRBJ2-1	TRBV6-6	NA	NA	TGTGCCAGCAGTAGACTGGGTGAGCAGTTCTTC	CASSRLGEQFF
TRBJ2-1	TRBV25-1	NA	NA	TGTGCCAGCAGTGATGGGGCAGCATCGAGCTCCTACAATGAGCAGTTCTTC	CASSDGAASSSYNEQFF
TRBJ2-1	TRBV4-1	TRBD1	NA	TGCGCCAGCAGCCCGGACAGGGTCCCCTACAATGAGCAGTTCTTC	CASSPDRVPYNEQFF
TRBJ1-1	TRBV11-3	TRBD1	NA	TGTGCCAGCAGCTTAGATCCGGGACAGGGGGACACTGAAGCTTTCTTT	CASSLDPGQGDTEAFF
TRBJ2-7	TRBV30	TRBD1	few	TGTGCCTGCATCCGACAGGGGAGCTCCTACGAGCAGTACTTC	CACIRQGSSYEQYF
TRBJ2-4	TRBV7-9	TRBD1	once	TGTGCCAGCAGCTTGGGACAGGGGGTAGCCAAAAACATTCAGTACTTC	CASSLGQGVAKNIQYF
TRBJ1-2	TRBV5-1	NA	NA	TGCGCCAGCAGCTGGGGGGACGGATATGGCTACACCTTC	CASSWGDGYGYTF
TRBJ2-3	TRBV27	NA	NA	TGTGCCAGCAGTTTATCCCCGGACATCTATACGCAGTATTTT	CASSLSPDIYTQYF
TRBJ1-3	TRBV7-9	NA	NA	TGTGCCAGCAGCTACAGAACAGGAGCCTCTGGAAACACCATATATTTT	CASSYRTGASGNTIYF
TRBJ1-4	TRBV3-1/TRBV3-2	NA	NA	TGTGCCAGCAGTACAGGGAGCGATGAAAAACTGTTTTTT	CASSTGSDEKLFF
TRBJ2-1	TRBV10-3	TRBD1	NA	TGTGCCATCAGTGAAATGGGACAGAATGAGCAGTTCTTC	CAISEMGQNEQFF
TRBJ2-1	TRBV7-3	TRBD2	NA	TGTGCCAGCAGCCGGACTAGCGGGGGGTACAATGAGCAGTTCTTC	CASSRTSGGYNEQFF